The sequence of this TCR beta chain was determined in a study of T cells in tumors after PD-1 blockade (dated by TCRdb to between 2018 and 2021). The study in broad terms: Patients were excluded if they had prior checkpoint blockade, use of systemic immunosuppressants, or recent radiotherapy or other anti-cancer therapy within 4 weeks. Pembrolizumab 200 mg every 3 weeks or cemiplimab 350 mg every 2 weeks was administered to patients. RECIST version 1.1 was used to evaluate clinical response. Ongoing daily vismodegib 150 mg was also given to a subset of patients during anti-PD-1 treatment. Peripheral blood samples averaged approximately 100,000 TCR templates (range 24,679-257,772) and roughly 40,000 unique clonotypes. Bulk TCR sequencing was performed on fewer than 13 peripheral blood samples from a handful of patients to compare blood and tumor clonotypes. Paired single-cell RNA and TCR sequencing was performed on site-matched tumors from BCC or SCC patients before and after anti-PD-1 therapy.

This clone appeared once. This clone's antigen is unknown. Base qualities are not recorded, but no much larger clone differs from it by a single base. The immunoSEQ platform was used for deep TCRbeta sequencing. In the source study's methods: For further analysis, only productive rearrangements were exported from the immunoSEQ Analyzer. T cell phenotypes were assigned to bulk TCRbeta clonotypes by matching to single-cell RNA+TCR-seq clones sharing the same TCRbeta sequence. Tumor enrichment of a clone was calculated by dividing the clone's tumor frequency by the clone's PBMC frequency, both taken from bulk TCR sequencing. GLIPH was used to sort TCRs into specificity groups, which are clusters of distinct TCRs that likely recognize common antigens through shared CDR3 motifs. TCRdb stores this immuneACCESS table with in-frame sequences only. Part of the clones is absent; in the studies checked, under half of the shortfall reflects unresolved V genes, and no reason is known for the rest. The V and J calls and clone size come from that table; D and trimming were worked out from the DNA. This sample is represented by about 59,000 clones; roughly 75% of them were singletons. The ten largest clones take up around 15% of the sample.

V drops 4 bases and J drops 10 bases, leaving 14 bases in between. The CDR3 starts with the cysteine, ends with the phenylalanine, and has 14 residues. Solely the CDR3 DNA is kept, with 42 bases framed from the first base. The germline V gene supplies CDR1 MGHDK and CDR2 SYGVNS. The sample's time point label is to be understood as: before anti-PD-1 therapy. For bulk TCRbeta sequencing, genomic DNA was extracted from tumor biopsies or peripheral blood, and input amounts ranged from about 600 ng to 6,004 ng. Every patient was a poor candidate for surgical resection and had histologically proven advanced or metastatic basal or squamous cell carcinoma. Of the ten or so patients in the basal cell carcinoma cohort, 8 or 9 underwent bulk tumor TCR sequencing. The study at large found these results: Where the novel T cell clones came from was not determined, and possible sources could include lymphoid organs or rare unexpanded clones inside the tumor or in the tumor periphery. About 40% of the TCR clonotypes from tumors also showed up in blood, and some novel exhausted tumor clones were present in pre-treatment blood, which suggests peripheral recruitment.

In this chain, TRBV25-1 is recombined with TRBJ1-6; the D gene assignment is ambiguous. The source of this sequence is a human donor with basal cell carcinoma. The sample consisted of PBMCs, taken before anti-PD-1 treatment. The nucleotide sequence is given as TGTGCCAGCAGTGGCCTAACCCTCAACTCACCCCTCCACTTT. This codes for CASSGLTLNSPLHF. Reference TRBV25-1 and TRBJ1-6 proteins supply the regions before and after the CDR3; the full variable domain is: EADIYQTPRYLVIGTGKKITLECSQTMGHDKMYWYQQDPGMELHLIHYSYGVNSTEKGDLSSESTVSRIRTEHFPLTLESARPSHTSQYLCASSGLTLNSPLHFGNGTRLTVT.